This TCR beta chain was recorded in a study of control samples from healthy donors and cancer patients. The data were produced by immunoSEQ multiplex PCR, yet TCRdb's version contains in-frame clones alone and is incomplete. The data show over 150,000 clones, roughly 94% seen once. V lost 4 bases and J 4 bases, leaving 8 bases between the germline ends. The CDR3 is 12 amino acids. Germline lookup yields CDR1 SNHLY and CDR2 FYNNEI. Sequencing was done on a sample of PBMCs. This chain links TRBV2 with TRBJ2-7; no clear D gene. This receptor was taken from a man in his sixties with colorectal cancer. The CDR3 DNA reads TGTGCCAGCAGTGGTCTGGTATACGAGCAGTACTTC. As protein: CASSGLVYEQYF. Drawing the rest from reference TRBV2 and TRBJ2-7, the complete variable domain is EPEVTQTPSHQVTQMGQEVILRCVPISNHLYFYWYRQILGQKVEFLVSFYNNEISEKSEIFDDQFSVERPDGSNFTLKIRSTKLEDSAMYFCASSGLVYEQYFGPGTRLTVT.